These 28 T cell receptor beta chains came from one sample sequenced in a study of esophageal squamous cell carcinoma under preoperative chemotherapy. Time point indicated: after preoperative PTX-NDP chemotherapy. TCRdb recomputed calls from the PCR reads with MiXCR, one row per CDR3 protein. The table has around 34,000 distinct CDR3 sequences, approximately 51% seen once. This material was acquired from a patient given preoperative chemotherapy. Receptor source: a human donor with esophageal squamous cell carcinoma. The donor label of this sample is uncertain.

Turning to this clonotype: A junction boundary mismatches the germline segment, possibly from a read error. The chain is built from TRBV11-3 and TRBJ2-3; 9 nucleotides agree with TRBD1. The germline V gene encodes CDR1 SGHNT and CDR2 YENEEA. This CDR3 spans 17 amino acids. This CDR3 is CASSFEAGTGNINTQYF. The DNA of the CDR3 is TGTGCCAGCAGCTTCGAAGCCGGGACAGGGAACATAAATACGCAGTACTTT.

This clonotype was seen more than once but under ten times. The chain carries TRBV12-3 or TRBV12-4 and TRBJ2-7; D gene ambiguous. The better agreement between TRBJ2-1 and the DNA end casts doubt on the J call. The CDR3 runs to 13 residues. DNA for the CDR3: TGTGCCAGCAGTTTGGGAATGGACAATGAGCAGTTCTTC. Translating it yields CASSLGMDNEQFF.

The chain couples TRBV9 to TRBJ2-3; the match to TRBD2 covers 10 bases. Unmatched junction bases numbered 10, after V lost 0 bases and J lost 9 bases. Germline V lookup: CDR1 SGDLS, CDR2 YYNGEE. The CDR3 extends over 16 amino acids. The CDR3 DNA is TGTGCCAGCAGCGTAGGGGTAGCGGGGGGTTCCTCGACGCAGTATTTT. It yields the protein CASSVGVAGGSSTQYF.

This clonotype occurred once. The junction departs from the called germline gene at one end, perhaps through a read error. The CDR3 region is CASAGPGGGGPDTQYF. The CDR3 DNA sequence: TGTGCCAGCGCGGGCCCTGGGGGGGGCGGCCCAGATACGCAGTATTTC. J is TRBJ2-3 and V is TRBV12-3 or TRBV12-4; perhaps TRBD2 as D (7 bases). CDR3 size: 16 residues.

V gene TRBV7-6 combines with J gene TRBJ2-5; D is perhaps TRBD1 (6 bases). This CDR3 has 16 amino acids. CDR1 and CDR2 from the germline V gene are SGHVS and FNYEAQ. Trimming took 8 bases from V and 0 from J, leaving 19 bases between them. This chain's CDR3 is CASGVSGGRDQETQYF. In DNA form, the CDR3 reads TGTGCCAGCGGGGTGTCTGGGGGCCGGGACCAAGAGACCCAGTACTTC.

Regarding this clonotype: The junction departs from the called germline gene at one end, perhaps through a read error. DNA for the CDR3: TGTGCCAGCACGGGGGGGGGGGGCCGAGACCAAGACACCCAGTACTTC. Translated: CASTGGGGRDQDTQYF. The chain joins TRBV7-2 to TRBJ2-5, with 8 bases lining up with TRBD2. Germline values: CDR1 SGHTA, CDR2 FQGNSA. The CDR3 loop spans 16 amino acids.

The J gene is TRBJ2-7, the V gene TRBV12-3 or TRBV12-4; tentatively, D is TRBD1 (6 bases). The end of the DNA fits TRBJ2-1 better, so the J call may be wrong. The CDR3 covers 14 residues. The CDR3 reads CASSGPRGNNEQFF. The CDR3 DNA reads as TGTGCCAGCAGTGGGCCCAGGGGCAACAATGAGCAGTTCTTC.

The V gene is TRBV5-4, the J gene TRBJ2-6, with D tentatively TRBD1 (6 bases). This CDR3 region has 15 residues. Germline-derived CDR1 and CDR2 are SGHNT and YYREEE (reference sequence). Trimming stripped 5 bases from V and 2 bases from J, with 11 bases between. CDR3 in amino acids: CASRIGQTGANVLTF. CDR3 nucleotide sequence: TGTGCCAGCAGAATCGGACAGACTGGGGCCAACGTCCTGACTTTC.

The rearrangement uses TRBV5-4 and TRBJ2-3; D is unresolved. V lost 4 bases and J lost 4, with 7 bases in between. The CDR3 covers 12 residues. Per germline, CDR1 SGHNT and CDR2 YYREEE (reference sequence). DNA of the CDR3: TGTGCCAGCAGCGCCGCATCAGATACGCAGTATTTT. Amino acid sequence: CASSAASDTQYF.

Worth noting for this clonotype: A read error may account for a junction end that differs from germline. The rearrangement joins TRBV7-1 to TRBJ2-4, with D possibly matching TRBD2 (7 bases). TRBV7-1 is an ORF, and what it does is uncertain. The length of the CDR3 is 16 residues. CDR3 in DNA: TGTGTCAGCAGCGCCGGGGGGAGGGGGGCCAAAAACACTCAGTACTTT. Translated: CVSSAGGRGAKNTQYF.

This clonotype has only a few counts. The chain uses TRBV4-3 and TRBJ2-3; 13 positions agree with TRBD2. The CDR3 is 18 amino acids. CDR1 and CDR2 (germline): LGHNA, YSLEER. V was pared by 0 bases and J by 5 bases, with 8 bases of the junction left unmatched. CDR3 amino acids: CASSQDPITSGGEDTQYF. Here the CDR3 DNA reads TGCGCCAGCAGCCAAGATCCAATAACTAGCGGGGGGGAAGATACGCAGTATTTT.

This chain connects TRBV9 to TRBJ2-1; 10 nucleotides agree with TRBD2. Trimming took 0 bases from V and 9 from J; bases not matched to a gene: 9. CDR1 is SGDLS, CDR2 YYNGEE, per germline. The CDR3 totals 16 residues. The CDR3 here is CASSVAGSGGAVEQFF. CDR3 coding DNA: TGTGCCAGCAGCGTAGCGGGGAGCGGGGGGGCTGTTGAGCAGTTCTTC.

V and J are TRBV7-6 and TRBJ2-3, with D unresolved. The V gene lost 9 bases and the J gene lost 1 base, with 17 bases spanning the gap. The CDR3 has 15 residues. CDR1 and CDR2 from the germline V gene are SGHVS and FNYEAQ. CDR3 sequence (DNA): TGTGCCAGGGGCTTAGACCCCAGTGGCACAGATACGCAGTATTTT. Translation: CARGLDPSGTDTQYF.

The chain carries TRBV7-9 and TRBJ2-1; D gene unclear. Between the trimmed V and J ends, which lost 5 bases and 0 bases, there was a span of 17 bases. Germline assignment: CDR1 SEHNR and CDR2 FQNEAQ (reference sequence). The CDR3 totals 17 residues. CDR3 coding DNA: TGTGCCAGCAGCCCAATCCAGACGGAGAGCTCCTACAATGAGCAGTTCTTC. Translating gives CASSPIQTESSYNEQFF.

Comment on this clonotype: A single base separates this from a much larger clone, so it may be a read error. The rearrangement joins TRBV7-6 to TRBJ2-1, with a tentative D call TRBD2 (5 bases). This CDR3 is 12 amino acids long. The germline CDR1 and CDR2 sequences are SGHVS and FNYEAQ. The CDR3: CATSDGDNEQFF. The CDR3 coding sequence is TGTGCCACCAGCGACGGGGACAATGAGCAGTTCTTC.

The chain recombines TRBV6-5 with TRBJ1-4; 7 positions agree with TRBD1. CDR3 length: 15 residues. Germline V gives CDR1 MNHEY, CDR2 SVGAGI. The ends lost 4 bases at V and 8 bases at J; junction bases unmatched: 10. The CDR3 is CASSLRPTGDEKLFF. For the CDR3, the DNA is TGTGCCAGCAGTTTACGACCCACAGGGGACGAAAAACTGTTTTTT.

The J gene is TRBJ2-3, the V gene TRBV7-6, with D unclear. The DNA end favors TRBJ2-1, so the J call may be wrong. The CDR3 contains 13 residues. CDR1 and CDR2 (germline): SGHVS, FNYEAQ. CDR3 DNA sequence: TGTGCCAGCAGCTTAGGTCAGGCCGTTGAGCAGTTCTTC. Translation gives CASSLGQAVEQFF.

This clonotype was seen only once. Since the CDR3 does not end with the conserved phenylalanine or tryptophan, this likely comes from a read error. Because the CDR3's place on the DNA is in doubt, the DNA is left out and the CDR3 is given as listed by TCRdb. The rearrangement links TRBV7-2 to TRBJ2-5; TRBD2, the D gene given by the table, was not confirmed from the DNA. Germline CDR1 reads SGHTA; CDR2 reads FQGNSA. 16 amino acids form the CDR3, both terminal residues included. CDR3 residues: CASSSGRGAGPTTRFS.

As regards this clonotype: This is likely a read error, given that the CDR3 carries no conserved phenylalanine or tryptophan at its end. The DNA is omitted, as the CDR3 cannot be located on it reliably, and the CDR3 follows TCRdb's listing. This sequence joins TRBV7-8 and TRBJ2-5; TRBD2 was called by the table and not checked on the DNA. Germline V gene data show CDR1 as SGHVS and CDR2 as FQNEAQ. The CDR3 region is 16 residues in length, termini included. The CDR3 loop is CASSWTSGGAGATRYS.

This clonotype rates as medium-sized. The rearrangement joins TRBV7-9 to TRBJ2-1, with 7 bases identical to TRBD2. From germline, CDR1 is SEHNR and CDR2 FQNEAQ (reference sequence). The CDR3 sequence is 16 residues long. Unmatched junction bases numbered 9, after V lost 1 base and J lost 6 bases. DNA of the CDR3: TGTGCCAGCAGCTTAGGATTTTGGGGGGAGGGCAATGAGCAGTTCTTC. Residues: CASSLGFWGEGNEQFF.

This chain links TRBV7-2 with TRBJ2-3; D is ambiguous. The J call is in doubt because the DNA end fits TRBJ2-7 better. The V gene's germline CDR1 is SGHTA and CDR2 FQGNSA. CDR3 length: 14 residues. CDR3 nucleotide sequence: TGTGGCGGCAGGTTACAGCGAGCCAAAGATACGCAGTACTTC. Translation gives CGGRLQRAKDTQYF.

This clonotype occurred many times. V gene TRBV6-1 combines with J gene TRBJ2-1, with 8 bases lining up with TRBD2. The CDR3 covers 15 residues. V lost 5 bases to trimming and J lost 4 bases; unmatched junction nucleotides: 7. The germline V gene has CDR1 MNHNS and CDR2 SASEGT. The CDR3 DNA is TGTGCCAGCAGTCCCGGGACTAGATCTTACAATGAGCAGTTCTTC. Its translation: CASSPGTRSYNEQFF.

This clonotype has a count of ten or more. The J gene is TRBJ2-5, the V gene TRBV7-3; TRBD2 agrees at 11 bases. CDR1 and CDR2 from the germline V gene are SGHTA and FQGTGA. The length of the CDR3 is 15 residues. Unmatched junction bases numbered 8, after V lost 0 bases and J lost 11 bases. The CDR3 spells CASSLTSGGDDEQYF. CDR3 in DNA: TGTGCCAGCAGCTTAACTAGCGGGGGGGACGATGAGCAGTACTTC.

A few counts support this clonotype. The gene calls are TRBV7-9 and TRBJ2-4; TRBD2 matches 7 bases. The CDR3 runs to 16 residues. The V gene's germline CDR1 is SEHNR and CDR2 FQNEAQ (reference sequence). V dropped 3 bases and J dropped 9; count of bases not matched to a gene: 14. CDR3 loop: CASSLTDGGSGGIQYF. CDR3 bases: TGTGCCAGCAGCTTGACGGACGGAGGGTCGGGGGGCATTCAGTACTTC.

This clonotype showed up many times. This chain links TRBV6-1 with TRBJ2-3, with 7 bases identical to TRBD2. Germline values: CDR1 MNHNS, CDR2 SASEGT. The CDR3 has 13 amino acids. Trimming at V came to 4 bases and at J to 6 bases, leaving 4 bases not matched to a gene. CDR3 nucleotide sequence: TGTGCCAGCAGTGTTAGGGAGGGGGATACGCAGTATTTT. This encodes CASSVREGDTQYF.

Details on this clonotype: This may be a read error: a much more frequent sequence differs by one nucleotide. The chain is built from TRBV12-3 or TRBV12-4 and TRBJ2-1, with a weak D call TRBD2 (5 bases). CDR3 length: 14 residues. CDR3 loop: CASSLSGLYNEHFF. As DNA, the CDR3 is TGTGCCAGCAGTTTGAGTGGACTCTACAATGAGCATTTCTTC.

This clonotype was seen repeatedly, ten times or more. The chain combines TRBV12-3 or TRBV12-4 with TRBJ1-1; D not resolved. This CDR3 contains 15 residues. The germline V and J ends were trimmed by 5 bases and 3 bases, with 16 bases remaining between them. CDR3 coding DNA: TGTGCCAGCAGTCCGACACCAACTCGGGACACTGAAGCTTTCTTT. Protein: CASSPTPTRDTEAFF.

In its sample, this clonotype was seen a few times. This chain joins TRBV5-6 and TRBJ2-1; 8 bases match TRBD2. The length of the CDR3 is 14 residues. After removal of 2 bases from V and 8 bases from J, the junction contained 6 bases not matched to a gene. Germline loops: CDR1 SGHDT, CDR2 YYEEEE. CDR3 residues: CASSLTGGPDEQFF. DNA for the CDR3: TGTGCCAGCAGCTTAACGGGGGGGCCGGATGAGCAGTTCTTC. The complete variable domain, with remaining parts taken from reference TRBV5-6 and TRBJ2-1, reads DAGVTQSPTHLIKTRGQQVTLRCSPKSGHDTVSWYQQALGQGPQFIFQYYEEEERQRGNFPDRFSGHQFPNYSSELNVNALLLGDSALYLCASSLTGGPDEQFFGPGTRLTVL.